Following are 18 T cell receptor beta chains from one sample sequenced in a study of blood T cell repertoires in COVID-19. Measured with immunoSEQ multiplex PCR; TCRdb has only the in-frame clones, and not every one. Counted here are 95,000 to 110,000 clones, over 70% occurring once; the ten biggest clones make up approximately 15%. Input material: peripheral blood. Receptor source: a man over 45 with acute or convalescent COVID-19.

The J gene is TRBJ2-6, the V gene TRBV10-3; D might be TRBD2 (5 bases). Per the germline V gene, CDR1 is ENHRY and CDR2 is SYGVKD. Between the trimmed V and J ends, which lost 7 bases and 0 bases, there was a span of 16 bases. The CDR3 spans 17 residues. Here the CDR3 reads CAIMSDRRTSGANVLTF. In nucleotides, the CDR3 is TGTGCCATCATGTCGGATAGGAGGACCTCTGGGGCCAACGTCCTGACTTTC.

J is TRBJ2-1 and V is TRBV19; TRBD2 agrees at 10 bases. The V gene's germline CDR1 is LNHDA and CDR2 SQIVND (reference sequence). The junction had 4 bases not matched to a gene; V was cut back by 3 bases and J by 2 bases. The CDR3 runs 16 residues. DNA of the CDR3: TGTGCCAGTAGTATGCTAGCGGGAGCAACCTACAATGAGCAGTTCTTC. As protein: CASSMLAGATYNEQFF.

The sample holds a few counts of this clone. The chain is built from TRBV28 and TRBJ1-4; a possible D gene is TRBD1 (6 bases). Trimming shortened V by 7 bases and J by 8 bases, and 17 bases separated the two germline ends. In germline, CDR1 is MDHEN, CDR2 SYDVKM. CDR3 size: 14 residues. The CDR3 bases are TGTGCCAGCAAAAGACAGGTTAGCATCGAAAAACTGTTTTTT. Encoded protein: CASKRQVSIEKLFF.

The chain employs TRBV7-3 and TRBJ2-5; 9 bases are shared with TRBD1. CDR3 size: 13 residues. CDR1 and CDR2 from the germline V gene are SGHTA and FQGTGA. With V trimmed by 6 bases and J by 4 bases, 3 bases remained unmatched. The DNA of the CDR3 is TGTGCCAGCAGTGACAGGGGGGGAGAGACCCAGTACTTC. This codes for CASSDRGGETQYF. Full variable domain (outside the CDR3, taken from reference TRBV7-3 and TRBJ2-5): GAGVSQTPSNKVTEKGKYVELRCDPISGHTALYWYRQSLGQGPEFLIYFQGTGAADDSGLPNDRFFAVRPEGSVSTLKIQRTERGDSAVYLCASSDRGGETQYFGPGTRLLVL.

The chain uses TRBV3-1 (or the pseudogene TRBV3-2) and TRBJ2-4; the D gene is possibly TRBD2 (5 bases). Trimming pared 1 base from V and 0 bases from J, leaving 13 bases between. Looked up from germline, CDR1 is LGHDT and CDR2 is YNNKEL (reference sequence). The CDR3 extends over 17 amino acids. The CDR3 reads CASSQADLAVAKNIQYF. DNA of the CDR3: TGTGCCAGCAGCCAAGCGGATCTAGCCGTAGCCAAAAACATTCAGTACTTC.

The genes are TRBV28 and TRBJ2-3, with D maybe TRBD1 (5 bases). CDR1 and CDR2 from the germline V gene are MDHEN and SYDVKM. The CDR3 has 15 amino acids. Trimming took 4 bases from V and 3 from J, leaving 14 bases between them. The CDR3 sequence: CASSSAGPGTDTQYF. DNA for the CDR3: TGTGCCAGCAGTTCGGCAGGCCCAGGGACAGATACGCAGTATTTT.

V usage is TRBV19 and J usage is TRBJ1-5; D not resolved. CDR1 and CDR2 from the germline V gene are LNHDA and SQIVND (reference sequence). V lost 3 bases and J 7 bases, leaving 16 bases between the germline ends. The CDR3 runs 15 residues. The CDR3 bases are TGTGCCAGTAGTATCGGGGAGGGCTTCGAGCAGCCCCAGCATTTT. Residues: CASSIGEGFEQPQHF.

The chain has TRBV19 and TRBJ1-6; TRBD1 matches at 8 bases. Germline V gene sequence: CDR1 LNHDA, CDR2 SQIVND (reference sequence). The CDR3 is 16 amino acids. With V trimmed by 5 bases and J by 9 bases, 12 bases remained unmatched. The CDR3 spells CASSFTTGALGSPLHF. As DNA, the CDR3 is TGTGCCAGTAGTTTTACGACAGGGGCGTTAGGTTCACCCCTCCACTTT.

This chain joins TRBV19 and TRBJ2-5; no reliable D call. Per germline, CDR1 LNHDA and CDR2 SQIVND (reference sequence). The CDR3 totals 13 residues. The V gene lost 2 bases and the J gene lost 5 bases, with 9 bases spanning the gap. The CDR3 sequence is CASSINWAETQYF. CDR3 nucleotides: TGTGCCAGTAGTATAAACTGGGCGGAGACCCAGTACTTC.

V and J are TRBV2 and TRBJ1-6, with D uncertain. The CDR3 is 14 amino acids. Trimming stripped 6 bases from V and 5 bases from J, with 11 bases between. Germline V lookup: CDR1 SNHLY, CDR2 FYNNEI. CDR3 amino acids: CASSYSGNNSPLHF. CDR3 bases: TGTGCCAGCAGCTACAGCGGAAATAATTCACCCCTCCACTTT.

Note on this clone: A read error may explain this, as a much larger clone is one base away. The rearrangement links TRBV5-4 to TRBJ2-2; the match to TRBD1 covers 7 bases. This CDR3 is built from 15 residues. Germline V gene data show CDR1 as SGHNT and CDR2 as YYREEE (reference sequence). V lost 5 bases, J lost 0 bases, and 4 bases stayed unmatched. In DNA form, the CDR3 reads TGTGCCAGCAGTTCGGGACAGACGAACACCGGGGAGCTGTTTTTT. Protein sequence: CASSSGQTNTGELFF.

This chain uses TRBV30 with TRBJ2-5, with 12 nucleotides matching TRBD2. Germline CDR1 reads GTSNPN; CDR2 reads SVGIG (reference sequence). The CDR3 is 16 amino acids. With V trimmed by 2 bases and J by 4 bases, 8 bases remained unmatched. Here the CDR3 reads CAWSLPLAGGRETQYF. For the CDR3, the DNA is TGTGCCTGGAGTTTGCCGCTAGCGGGAGGGCGAGAGACCCAGTACTTC.

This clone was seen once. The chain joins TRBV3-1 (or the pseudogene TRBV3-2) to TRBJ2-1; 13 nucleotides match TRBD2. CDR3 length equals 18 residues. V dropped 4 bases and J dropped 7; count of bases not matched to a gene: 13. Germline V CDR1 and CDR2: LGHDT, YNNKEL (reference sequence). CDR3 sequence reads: CASSPRTSGRRRGNEQFF. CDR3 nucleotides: TGTGCCAGCAGCCCTCGGACTAGCGGGAGAAGGAGAGGAAATGAGCAGTTCTTC.

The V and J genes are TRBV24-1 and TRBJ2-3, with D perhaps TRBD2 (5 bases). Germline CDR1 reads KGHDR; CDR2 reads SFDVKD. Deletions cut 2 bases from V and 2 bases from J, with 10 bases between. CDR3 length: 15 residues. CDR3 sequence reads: CATSDSGITTDTQYF. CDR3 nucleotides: TGTGCCACCAGTGATTCCGGGATCACCACAGATACGCAGTATTTT.

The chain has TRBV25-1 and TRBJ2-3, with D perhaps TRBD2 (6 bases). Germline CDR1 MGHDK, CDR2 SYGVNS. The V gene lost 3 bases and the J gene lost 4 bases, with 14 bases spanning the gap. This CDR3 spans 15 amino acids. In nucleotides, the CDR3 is TGTGCCAGCAGTGAGGACTACCCCGCACCAGATACGCAGTATTTT. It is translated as CASSEDYPAPDTQYF.

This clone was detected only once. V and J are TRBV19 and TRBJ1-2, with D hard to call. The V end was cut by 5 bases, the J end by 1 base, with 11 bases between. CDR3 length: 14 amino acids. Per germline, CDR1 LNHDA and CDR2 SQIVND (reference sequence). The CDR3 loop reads CASSYNSFNYGYTF. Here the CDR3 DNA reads TGTGCCAGTAGTTACAACAGTTTTAACTATGGCTACACCTTC. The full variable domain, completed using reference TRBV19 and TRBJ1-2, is DGGITQSPKYLFRKEGQNVTLSCEQNLNHDAMYWYRQDPGQGLRLIYYSQIVNDFQKGDIAEGYSVSREKKESFPLTVTSAQKNPTAFYLCASSYNSFNYGYTFGSGTRLTVV.

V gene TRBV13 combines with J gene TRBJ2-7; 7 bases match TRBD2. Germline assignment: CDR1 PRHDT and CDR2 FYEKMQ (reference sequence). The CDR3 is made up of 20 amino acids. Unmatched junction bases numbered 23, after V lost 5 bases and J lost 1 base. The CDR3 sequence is CASSGGKTEKSSGRSYEQYF. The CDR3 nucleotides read TGTGCCAGCAGCGGGGGAAAGACAGAAAAGTCTAGCGGCCGTTCCTACGAGCAGTACTTC.

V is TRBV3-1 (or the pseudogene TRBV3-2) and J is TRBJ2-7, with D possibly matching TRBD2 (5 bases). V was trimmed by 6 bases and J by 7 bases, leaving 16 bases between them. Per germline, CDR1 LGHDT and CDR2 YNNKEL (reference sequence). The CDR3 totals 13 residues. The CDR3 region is CASSPGRVGEQYF. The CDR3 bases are TGTGCCAGCAGTCCCGGGCGGGTGGGAGAGCAGTACTTC.